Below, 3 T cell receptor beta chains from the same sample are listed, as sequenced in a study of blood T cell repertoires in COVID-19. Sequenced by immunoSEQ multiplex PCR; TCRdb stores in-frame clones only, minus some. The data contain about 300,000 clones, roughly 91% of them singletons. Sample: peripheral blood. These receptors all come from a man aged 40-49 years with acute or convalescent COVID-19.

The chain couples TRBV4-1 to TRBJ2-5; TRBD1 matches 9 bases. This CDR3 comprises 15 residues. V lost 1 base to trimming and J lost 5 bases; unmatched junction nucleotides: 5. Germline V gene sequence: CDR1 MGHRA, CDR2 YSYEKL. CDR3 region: CASSQAGTGWETQYF. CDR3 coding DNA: TGCGCCAGCAGCCAAGCCGGGACAGGGTGGGAGACCCAGTACTTC.

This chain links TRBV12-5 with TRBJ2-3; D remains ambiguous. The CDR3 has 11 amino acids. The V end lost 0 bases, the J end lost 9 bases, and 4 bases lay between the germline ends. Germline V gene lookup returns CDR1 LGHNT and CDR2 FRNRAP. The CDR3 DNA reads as TGTGCTAGTGGTTTGGTCCAAACGCAGTATTTT. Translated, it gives CASGLVQTQYF.

The CDR3: CASSPNSGEQFF. In DNA form, the CDR3 reads TGTGCCAGCAGCCCTAACAGCGGTGAGCAGTTCTTC. This chain links TRBV11-3 with TRBJ2-1, with D possibly being TRBD2 (5 bases). CDR1 SGHNT and CDR2 YENEEA come from the germline V gene. Deletions cut 5 bases from V and 9 bases from J, with 11 bases between. The CDR3 runs 12 residues.